This entry lists 8 T cell receptor beta chains sequenced from one sample in a study of OX40 agonist ivuxolimab in advanced cancers. The repertoire was sequenced with immunoSEQ multiplex PCR; TCRdb's copy has only in-frame clones and lacks some. The sample consists of tens of thousands of clones, 85% of them appearing once. Sequenced material: CD4+ or CD8+ T cells sorted from blood, taken in a trial of the OX40 agonist ivuxolimab. The receptor source for this set is an adult with an advanced solid tumor such as melanoma, head and neck, liver or kidney cancer.

The V gene is TRBV9, the J gene TRBJ1-4; D is undetermined. CDR3 length: 15 residues. The V gene's germline CDR1 is SGDLS and CDR2 YYNGEE. Deletions cut 0 bases from V and 0 bases from J, with 6 bases between. This CDR3 reads CASSVGLATNEKLFF. DNA of the CDR3: TGTGCCAGCAGCGTAGGTCTGGCAACTAATGAAAAACTGTTTTTT. Full variable domain (remainder filled in from reference TRBV9 and TRBJ1-4): DSGVTQTPKHLITATGQRVTLRCSPRSGDLSVYWYQQSLDQGLQFLIQYYNGEERAKGNILERFSAQQFPDLHSELNLSSLELGDSALYFCASSVGLATNEKLFFGSGTQLSVL.

The rearrangement links TRBV4-3 to TRBJ1-1; no clear D gene. The V end was cut by 0 bases, the J end by 4 bases, with 9 bases between. The V gene's germline CDR1 is LGHNA and CDR2 YSLEER. This CDR3 contains 14 residues. The CDR3 sequence is CASSQDSVGTEAFF. In DNA form, the CDR3 reads TGCGCCAGCAGCCAAGACTCCGTGGGCACTGAAGCTTTCTTT.

V and J are TRBV19 and TRBJ1-5; no firm D call. Trimming took off 7 bases at V and 9 bases at J, with 19 bases between the two ends. The length of the CDR3 is 14 residues. Germline assignment: CDR1 LNHDA and CDR2 SQIVND (reference sequence). CDR3 bases: TGTGCCAGTAATTCAGGCCTCGGCTTGGGGCCCCAGCATTTT. Residues: CASNSGLGLGPQHF.

The rearrangement links TRBV29-1 to TRBJ2-1, with TRBD2 identical over 7 bases. Germline CDR1 SQVTM, CDR2 ANQGSEA. The V and J ends lost 0 bases and 6 bases, in that order; junction bases with no gene match: 11. CDR3 length: 16 amino acids. CDR3 sequence reads: CSVEDWRGSGLNEQFF. CDR3 coding DNA: TGCAGCGTTGAAGATTGGCGGGGGAGCGGCCTCAATGAGCAGTTCTTC.

The rearrangement uses TRBV6-6 and TRBJ2-5; 7 bases are shared with TRBD1. The germline V gene has CDR1 MNHNY and CDR2 SVGAGI (reference sequence). J gave up 2 bases and V 6 bases, and 12 bases lay outside the gene matches. The CDR3 contains 16 residues. CDR3 sequence: CASRKGQGVEQETQYF. For the CDR3, the DNA is TGTGCCAGCAGGAAAGGCCAGGGGGTAGAGCAAGAGACCCAGTACTTC.

This clone was observed a few times. The chain combines TRBV27 with TRBJ2-1; the D gene could be TRBD1 or TRBD2 (6 bases each). The CDR3 length is 15 residues. Per germline, CDR1 MNHEY and CDR2 SMNVEV (reference sequence). Trimming pared 0 bases from V and 5 bases from J, leaving 11 bases between. The CDR3 reads CASSLSIRGHNEQFF. CDR3 sequence (DNA): TGTGCCAGCAGTTTATCGATACGGGGGCACAATGAGCAGTTCTTC.

The chain uses TRBV11-2 and TRBJ2-7; no reliable D call. This CDR3 region has 13 residues. V gave up 1 base and J gave up 2 bases, with 6 bases separating them. CDR1 and CDR2 from the germline V gene are SGHAT and FQNNGV. CDR3 in amino acids: CASSLGKTYEQYV. The CDR3 DNA reads TGTGCCAGCAGCTTAGGCAAGACCTACGAGCAGTACGTC.

This rearrangement joins TRBV6-5 to TRBJ2-7, with D perhaps matching TRBD1 (6 bases). V was pared by 2 bases and J by 2 bases, with 10 bases between. The CDR3 covers 14 residues. Germline V CDR1 and CDR2: MNHEY, SVGAGI. The CDR3 region has the DNA TGTGCCAGCAGTTACAACAGGGAGACCTACGAGCAGTACTTC. Encoded protein: CASSYNRETYEQYF.